These 30 T cell receptor beta chains came from one sample sequenced in a study of vaccination and CD4 T cells after COVID-19. These receptors' targets are unknown. As for treatment: roughly 10-day PBMC culture with coronavirus spike peptide pools or control peptides (ViraFEST assay). Pre-COVID-19 pandemic sampling (2011-2018) yielded the unexposed donor's CD4+ T cells. CD4+ T cells that had been cultured provided DNA sequenced with the Oncomine TCR Beta short-read assay. Via MiXCR, TCRdb re-called the PCR reads, giving one row per CDR3 protein. Among 7,500 to 9,500 distinct CDR3 sequences, roughly 36% were seen once, and the ten largest hold 20%. The sequenced material came from CD4+ T cells from blood, cultured in vitro. Receptors originate from a human donor in good health.

In this sample, this clonotype turned up a few times. The CDR3 is CASSSHRTSGRGYEQYF. The CDR3 DNA follows: TGTGCCAGCAGCTCACATCGGACTAGCGGGAGGGGCTACGAGCAGTACTTC. The chain carries TRBV7-2 and TRBJ2-7; TRBD2 matches 15 bases. Germline V gene lookup returns CDR1 SGHTA and CDR2 FQGNSA. The trim removed 4 bases at V and 3 bases at J, leaving 7 bases unmatched. The CDR3 runs to 17 residues.

CDR3 residues: CSAIQDARESGEQFF. The DNA of the CDR3 is TGCAGTGCCATCCAGGACGCGCGGGAGAGCGGTGAGCAGTTCTTC. The chain couples TRBV20-1 to TRBJ2-1; TRBD2 matches at 7 bases. The CDR3 is made up of 15 amino acids. V gave up 6 bases and J gave up 9 bases; unmatched junction bases: 17. The germline V gene has CDR1 DFQATT and CDR2 SNEGSKA (reference sequence).

The sample holds a few counts of this clonotype. V is TRBV7-9 and J is TRBJ2-5; the D gene is possibly TRBD1 (5 bases). Trimming stripped 3 bases from V and 5 bases from J, with 13 bases between. The CDR3 length is 14 residues. Germline loops: CDR1 SEHNR, CDR2 FQNEAQ (reference sequence). In DNA, the CDR3 is TGTGCCAGCAGCTTTTTGGACAAACGGGAGACCCAGTACTTC. Amino acid sequence: CASSFLDKRETQYF.

This chain uses TRBV7-2 with TRBJ1-3; possible D gene TRBD1, 5 bases. Between the trimmed V and J ends, which lost 4 bases and 2 bases, there was a span of 12 bases. The CDR3 consists of 15 residues. CDR1 and CDR2 from the germline V gene are SGHTA and FQGNSA. The CDR3: CASSSAQGPGNTIYF. For the CDR3, the DNA is TGTGCCAGCAGCTCGGCGCAGGGACCTGGAAACACCATATATTTT.

This clonotype was found a few times. CDR3 coding DNA: TGTGCCAGCAGTTACTCGGTTGGGGAGGTTGGCTATGGCTACACCTTC. Amino acid sequence: CASSYSVGEVGYGYTF. This chain links TRBV6-5 with TRBJ1-2; D not certain. V gave up 0 bases and J gave up 4 bases, with 15 bases separating them. Germline V gene lookup returns CDR1 MNHEY and CDR2 SVGAGI. The CDR3 runs 16 residues.

This rearrangement joins TRBV25-1 to TRBJ1-1, with TRBD1 as a possible D gene (6 bases). CDR3 size: 14 residues. Trimming took 2 bases from V and 5 from J, leaving 12 bases between them. Looked up from germline, CDR1 is MGHDK and CDR2 is SYGVNS. The CDR3: CASSESRGDTEAFF. CDR3 in DNA: TGTGCCAGCAGTGAAAGTAGGGGGGATACTGAAGCTTTCTTT.

The chain carries TRBV5-4 and TRBJ2-1; TRBD2 agrees at 9 bases. Germline lookup yields CDR1 SGHNT and CDR2 YYREEE (reference sequence). The V and J ends lost 4 bases and 7 bases, in that order; junction bases with no gene match: 9. The CDR3 spans 15 residues. CDR3 sequence (DNA): TGTGCCAGCAGCGGGGGCGGGGGGGTTAAAAATGAGCAGTTCTTC. This gives the protein CASSGGGGVKNEQFF.

V gene TRBV4-3 combines with J gene TRBJ2-6; no clear D gene. Per the germline V gene, CDR1 is LGHNA and CDR2 is YSLEER. This CDR3 is 15 amino acids long. V lost 0 bases and J lost 2, with 5 bases in between. For the CDR3, the DNA is TGCGCCAGCAGCCAAGAAAGCGCTGGGGCCAACGTCCTGACTTTC. Translation: CASSQESAGANVLTF.

This clonotype was observed a handful of times. V is TRBV27 and J is TRBJ1-1; weak D call: TRBD1 (5 bases). The CDR3 has 15 amino acids. The V gene lost 5 bases and the J gene lost 0 bases, with 13 bases spanning the gap. CDR1 is MNHEY, CDR2 SMNVEV, per germline (reference sequence). CDR3 bases: TGTGCCAGCAGTGGGGGAAGGTCGTTGAACACTGAAGCTTTCTTT. It is translated as CASSGGRSLNTEAFF.

J is TRBJ2-7 and V is TRBV5-1, with 8 nucleotides matching TRBD2. Germline V gene data show CDR1 as SGHRS and CDR2 as YFSETQ. There are 17 residues in the CDR3. The V gene end was trimmed by 2 bases and the J gene end by 5 bases; junction bases not matched to a gene: 15. CDR3 sequence: CASSLGPGLGQGDEQYF. As DNA, the CDR3 is TGCGCCAGCAGCTTAGGGCCGGGACTAGGCCAAGGGGACGAGCAGTACTTC. The variable domain in full, completed from reference TRBV5-1 and TRBJ2-7, reads KAGVTQTPRYLIKTRGQQVTLSCSPISGHRSVSWYQQTPGQGLQFLFEYFSETQRNKGNFPGRFSGRQFSNSRSEMNVSTLELGDSALYLCASSLGPGLGQGDEQYFGPGTRLTVT.

The J gene is TRBJ1-4, the V gene TRBV10-1, with a possible D match to TRBD1 (5 bases). Germline CDR1 reads WNHNN; CDR2 reads SYGVQD (reference sequence). This CDR3 is 16 amino acids long. V lost 0 bases, J lost 7 bases, and 15 bases lay in between. CDR3 sequence reads: CASSESRTPGSEKLFF. The CDR3 DNA reads TGCGCCAGCAGTGAGTCGAGGACACCTGGGAGTGAAAAACTGTTTTTT.

The chain has TRBV4-1 and TRBJ1-5; D possibly corresponds to TRBD1 (5 bases). The CDR3 contains 16 residues. V was clipped by 3 bases and J by 5 bases, with 17 bases between them. Germline values: CDR1 MGHRA, CDR2 YSYEKL. In DNA, the CDR3 is TGCGCCAGCAGCCACCTGGGGGAGGGATCCCATCAGCCCCAGCATTTT. Translating it yields CASSHLGEGSHQPQHF.

This chain uses TRBV27 with TRBJ2-7; no clear D gene. Trimming took off 2 bases at V and 0 bases at J, with 11 bases between the two ends. Germline CDR1 MNHEY, CDR2 SMNVEV (reference sequence). This CDR3 has 15 residues. In DNA form, the CDR3 reads TGTGCCAGCAGTTTAGTTGCGGAAAGCTCCTACGAGCAGTACTTC. It specifies CASSLVAESSYEQYF.

The chain combines TRBV20-1 with TRBJ2-6; 8 positions match TRBD1. The CDR3 contains 17 residues. The germline V gene encodes CDR1 DFQATT and CDR2 SNEGSKA (reference sequence). V dropped 1 base and J dropped 4; count of bases not matched to a gene: 9. The CDR3 coding sequence is TGCAGTGCTAGAGTTATTGGCAGGGGGCCCGGGGCCAACGTCCTGACTTTC. Protein product: CSARVIGRGPGANVLTF.

This clonotype was seen more than once but under ten times. The chain carries TRBV20-1 and TRBJ1-5; 8 nucleotides align to TRBD1. CDR1 and CDR2 from the germline V gene are DFQATT and SNEGSKA (reference sequence). Trimming took 6 bases from V and 3 from J; bases not matched to a gene: 7. The CDR3 loop spans 14 amino acids. CDR3 sequence (DNA): TGCAGTGCGAGGGACAGGACGATCAATCAGCCCCAGCATTTT. Its translation is CSARDRTINQPQHF.

Only one count was recorded for this clonotype. This chain uses TRBV7-9 with TRBJ2-4; no clear D gene. This CDR3 is 15 amino acids long. CDR1 is SEHNR, CDR2 FQNEAQ, per germline (reference sequence). V was trimmed by 5 bases and J by 0 bases, leaving 11 bases between them. CDR3 nucleotide sequence: TGTGCCAGCAGCCCAGAATCTTTAGCCAAAAACATTCAGTACTTC. Translating gives CASSPESLAKNIQYF.

The chain recombines TRBV3-1 with TRBJ1-1; D possibly corresponds to TRBD1 (6 bases). The V and J ends lost 1 base and 4 bases respectively, with 13 bases between them. The CDR3 length is 15 residues. Germline assignment: CDR1 LGHDT and CDR2 YNNKEL (reference sequence). CDR3 residues: CASSQGQGYGTEAFF. The CDR3 coding sequence is TGTGCCAGCAGCCAAGGCCAGGGGTACGGCACTGAAGCTTTCTTT.

This clonotype has more than one count but fewer than ten. The chain employs TRBV6-5 and TRBJ1-2; possible D gene TRBD1, 6 bases. The germline CDR1 and CDR2 sequences are MNHEY and SVGAGI. The CDR3 totals 14 residues. Deletions cut 0 bases from V and 7 bases from J, with 12 bases between. CDR3 loop: CASSYSGGRGGYTF. The CDR3 region has the DNA TGTGCCAGCAGTTACTCGGGGGGGCGGGGTGGCTACACCTTC.

By sample share, this clonotype is medium-sized. The gene calls are TRBV7-9 and TRBJ1-1, with D possibly being TRBD1 (5 bases). The V gene's germline CDR1 is SEHNR and CDR2 FQNEAQ (reference sequence). This CDR3 is 14 amino acids long. V was pared by 2 bases and J by 3 bases, with 10 bases between. CDR3: CASSLRDGDTEAFF. The CDR3 nucleotides read TGTGCCAGCAGCTTACGGGACGGTGACACTGAAGCTTTCTTT. The whole variable domain, remainder taken from reference TRBV7-9 and TRBJ1-1, is DTGVSQNPRHKITKRGQNVTFRCDPISEHNRLYWYRQTLGQGPEFLTYFQNEAQLEKSRLLSDRFSAERPKGSFSTLEIQRTEQGDSAMYLCASSLRDGDTEAFFGQGTRLTVV.

This clonotype turned up a few times. This chain connects TRBV6-5 to TRBJ1-1; D not resolved. V was pared by 2 bases and J by 4 bases, with 5 bases between. The germline gives CDR1 MNHEY, CDR2 SVGAGI. The CDR3 is made up of 12 amino acids. The CDR3, as DNA: TGTGCCAGCAGTTACGTGGGCACTGAAGCTTTCTTT. It encodes CASSYVGTEAFF.

This chain joins TRBV4-2 and TRBJ2-7; D possibly matches TRBD1 or TRBD2 (6 bases each). V lost 4 bases to trimming and J lost 3 bases, with 16 bases between them. CDR3 length: 15 residues. Germline lookup yields CDR1 LGHNA and CDR2 YNFKEQ. The DNA of the CDR3 is TGTGCCAGCAGCCCCTCGCGCGGAGGGGGCTACGAGCAGTACTTC. This translates into CASSPSRGGGYEQYF.

The genes are TRBV7-9 and TRBJ1-3, with 8 bases lining up with TRBD1. V lost 1 base, J lost 3 bases, and 5 bases stayed unmatched. In germline, CDR1 is SEHNR, CDR2 FQNEAQ (reference sequence). The CDR3 contains 16 residues. The CDR3 nucleotides are TGTGCCAGCAGCTTAGGGCAGGGGGCTGATGGAAACACCATATATTTT. Protein product: CASSLGQGADGNTIYF.

The rearrangement links TRBV20-1 to TRBJ2-7; the D gene is possibly TRBD2 (6 bases). The CDR3 covers 12 residues. CDR1 DFQATT and CDR2 SNEGSKA come from the germline V gene (reference sequence). Deletions cut 4 bases from V and 3 bases from J, with 10 bases between. The CDR3 DNA reads as TGCAGTGCTACCCCGGGGGTCTACGAGCAGTACTTC. It is translated as CSATPGVYEQYF.

This clonotype was counted a few times. This chain links TRBV7-6 with TRBJ1-1; D is ambiguous. V lost 2 bases, J lost 4 bases, and 14 bases lay in between. Germline V gene lookup returns CDR1 SGHVS and CDR2 FNYEAQ. The CDR3 contains 15 residues. The CDR3 bases are TGTGCCAGCAGCTTAAGATACTCGGTCTGCACTGAAGCTTTCTTT. Amino acids: CASSLRYSVCTEAFF.

The chain employs TRBV7-2 and TRBJ2-6, with D perhaps matching TRBD2 (6 bases). This CDR3 comprises 13 residues. Germline CDR1 and CDR2: SGHTA and FQGNSA. The CDR3 DNA sequence: TGTGCAGAAGCGGGCTCTGGGGCCAACGTCCTGACTTTC. It yields the protein CAEAGSGANVLTF. The variable domain in full, completed from reference TRBV7-2 and TRBJ2-6, reads GAGVSQSPSNKVTEKGKDVELRCDPISGHTALYWYRQSLGQGLEFLIYFQGNSAPDKSGLPSDRFSAERTGGSVSTLTIQRTQQEDSAVYLCAEAGSGANVLTFGAGSRLTVL.

This clonotype has only a few counts. This chain joins TRBV7-6 and TRBJ1-2; weak D call: TRBD1 (5 bases). Germline lookup yields CDR1 SGHVS and CDR2 FNYEAQ. With 5 bases removed from V and 4 bases from J, the gap between germline ends came to 17 bases. The CDR3 length is 15 residues. The CDR3 loop is CASSGRNGTGYGYTF. The CDR3 bases are TGTGCCAGCAGCGGTCGAAACGGGACGGGCTATGGCTACACCTTC. Based on the CDR3 plus reference TRBV7-6 and TRBJ1-2, the full variable domain is GAGVSQSPRYKVTKRGQDVALRCDPISGHVSLYWYRQALGQGPEFLTYFNYEAQQDKSGLPNDRFSAERPEGSISTLTIQRTEQRDSAMYRCASSGRNGTGYGYTFGSGTRLTVV.

V gene TRBV10-2 combines with J gene TRBJ2-5; 8 bases line up with TRBD1. J was trimmed by 4 bases and V by 3 bases; bases with no gene match: 13. Germline V gene sequence: CDR1 WSHSY, CDR2 SAAADI. The CDR3 length is 17 residues. Written as DNA, the CDR3 is TGCGCCAGCAGTGACCGGGATTTGGGCAGGGGGCGAGAGACCCAGTACTTC. It specifies CASSDRDLGRGRETQYF.

Only a few counts were recorded for this clonotype. The chain links TRBV6-1 to TRBJ2-3, with D possibly TRBD2 on 5 matching bases. This CDR3 region has 15 residues. The germline V and J ends were trimmed by 4 bases and 0 bases, with 11 bases remaining between them. Germline loops: CDR1 MNHNS, CDR2 SASEGT. For the CDR3, the DNA is TGTGCCAGCAGTGGGAGGATATCTAGCACAGATACGCAGTATTTT. It yields the protein CASSGRISSTDTQYF.

The chain's CDR3 is CASRREGSTYEQYF. The CDR3 bases are TGTGCCAGCAGACGTGAAGGGAGCACCTACGAGCAGTACTTC. The chain carries TRBV6-1 and TRBJ2-7; the D gene is possibly TRBD2 (5 bases). V shed 6 bases and J shed 2 bases, with 14 bases lying between them. The length of the CDR3 is 14 residues. Germline V CDR1 and CDR2: MNHNS, SASEGT.

The V and J genes are TRBV30 and TRBJ1-6, with TRBD1 matching over 8 bases. The ends lost 2 bases at V and 9 bases at J; junction bases unmatched: 6. CDR1 is GTSNPN, CDR2 SVGIG, per germline (reference sequence). The CDR3 runs to 14 residues. The CDR3 nucleotides are TGTGCCTGGAGTATCGGACAGGGCGGTTCACCCCTCCACTTT. Translated, it gives CAWSIGQGGSPLHF.